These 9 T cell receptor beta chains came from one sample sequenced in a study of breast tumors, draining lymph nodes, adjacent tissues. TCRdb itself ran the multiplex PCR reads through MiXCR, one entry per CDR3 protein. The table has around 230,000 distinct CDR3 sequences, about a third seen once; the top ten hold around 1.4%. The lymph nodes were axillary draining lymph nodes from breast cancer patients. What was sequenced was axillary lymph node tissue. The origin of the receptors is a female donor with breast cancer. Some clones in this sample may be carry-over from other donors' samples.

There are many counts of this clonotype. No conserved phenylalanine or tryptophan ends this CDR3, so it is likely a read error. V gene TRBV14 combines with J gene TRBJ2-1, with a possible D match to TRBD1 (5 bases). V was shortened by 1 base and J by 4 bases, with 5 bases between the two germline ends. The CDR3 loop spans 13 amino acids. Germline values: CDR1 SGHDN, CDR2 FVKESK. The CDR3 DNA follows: TGTGCCAGCAGCCAAGGACAGTACAATGAGCAGTTCTCC. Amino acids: CASSQGQYNEQFS.

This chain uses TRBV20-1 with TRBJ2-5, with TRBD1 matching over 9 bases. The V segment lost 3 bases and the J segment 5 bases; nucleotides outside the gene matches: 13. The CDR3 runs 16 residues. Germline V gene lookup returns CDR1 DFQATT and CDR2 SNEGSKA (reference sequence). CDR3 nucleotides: TGCAGTGCTAGGGATCCGGTCGGACAGGGGTGGGAGACCCAGTACTTC. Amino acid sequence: CSARDPVGQGWETQYF.

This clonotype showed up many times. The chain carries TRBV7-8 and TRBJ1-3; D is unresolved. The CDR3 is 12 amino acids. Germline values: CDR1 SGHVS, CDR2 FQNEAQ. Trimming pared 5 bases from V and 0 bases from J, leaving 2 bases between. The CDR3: CASSNSGNTIYF. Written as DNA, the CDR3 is TGTGCCAGCAGCAACTCTGGAAACACCATATATTTT. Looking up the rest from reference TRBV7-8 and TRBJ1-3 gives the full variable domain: GAGVSQSPRYKVAKRGQDVALRCDPISGHVSLFWYQQALGQGPEFLTYFQNEAQLDKSGLPSDRFFAERPEGSVSTLKIQRTQQEDSAVYLCASSNSGNTIYFGEGSWLTVV.

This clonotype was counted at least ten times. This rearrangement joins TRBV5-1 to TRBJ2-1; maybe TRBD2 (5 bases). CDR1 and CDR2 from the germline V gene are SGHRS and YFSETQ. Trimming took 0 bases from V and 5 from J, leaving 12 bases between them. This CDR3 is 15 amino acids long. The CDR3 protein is CASSLVPAGNNEQFF. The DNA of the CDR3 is TGCGCCAGCAGCTTGGTCCCTGCGGGTAACAATGAGCAGTTCTTC. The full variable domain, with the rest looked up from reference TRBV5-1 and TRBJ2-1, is KAGVTQTPRYLIKTRGQQVTLSCSPISGHRSVSWYQQTPGQGLQFLFEYFSETQRNKGNFPGRFSGRQFSNSRSEMNVSTLELGDSALYLCASSLVPAGNNEQFFGPGTRLTVL.

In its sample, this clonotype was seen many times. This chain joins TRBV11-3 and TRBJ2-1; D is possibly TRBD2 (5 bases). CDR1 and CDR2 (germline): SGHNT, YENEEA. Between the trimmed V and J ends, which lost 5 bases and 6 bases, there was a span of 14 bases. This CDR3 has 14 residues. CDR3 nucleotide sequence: TGTGCCAGCAGCCCCGGTAGGAGGACCAATGAGCAGTTCTTC. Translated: CASSPGRRTNEQFF.

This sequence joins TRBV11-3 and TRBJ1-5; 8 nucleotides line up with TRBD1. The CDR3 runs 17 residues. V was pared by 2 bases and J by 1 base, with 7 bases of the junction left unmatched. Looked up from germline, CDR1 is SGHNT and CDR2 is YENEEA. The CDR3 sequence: CASSLSGTGRSNQPQHF. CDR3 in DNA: TGTGCCAGCAGCTTATCCGGGACAGGAAGAAGCAATCAGCCCCAGCATTTT. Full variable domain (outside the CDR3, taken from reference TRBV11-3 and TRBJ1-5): EAGVVQSPRYKIIEKKQPVAFWCNPISGHNTLYWYLQNLGQGPELLIRYENEEAVDDSQLPKDRFSAERLKGVDSTLKIQPAELGDSAVYLCASSLSGTGRSNQPQHFGDGTRLSIL.

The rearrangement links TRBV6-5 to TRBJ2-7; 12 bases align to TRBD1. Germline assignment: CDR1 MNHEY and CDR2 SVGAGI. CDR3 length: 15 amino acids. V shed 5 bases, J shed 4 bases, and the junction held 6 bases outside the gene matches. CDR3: CASSERDRGLYEQYF. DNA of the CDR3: TGTGCCAGCAGTGAGAGGGACAGGGGGCTATACGAGCAGTACTTC.

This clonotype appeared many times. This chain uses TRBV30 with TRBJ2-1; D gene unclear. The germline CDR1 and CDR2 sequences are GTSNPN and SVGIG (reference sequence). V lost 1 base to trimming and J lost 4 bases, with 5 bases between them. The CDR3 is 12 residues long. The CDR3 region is CAWSANYNEQFF. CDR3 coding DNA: TGTGCCTGGAGTGCAAATTACAATGAGCAGTTCTTC.

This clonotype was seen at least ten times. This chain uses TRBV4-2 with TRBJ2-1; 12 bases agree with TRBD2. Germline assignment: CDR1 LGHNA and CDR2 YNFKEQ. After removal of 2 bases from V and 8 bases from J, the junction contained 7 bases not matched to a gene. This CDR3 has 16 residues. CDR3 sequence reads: CASSQPLAGGRDEQFF. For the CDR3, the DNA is TGTGCCAGCAGCCAACCTCTAGCGGGAGGGAGAGATGAGCAGTTCTTC.